This T cell receptor (beta chain) was captured by sequencing in a study of T cell responses to AZD1222 COVID-19 vaccine. The germline V gene has CDR1 LNHDA and CDR2 SQIVND (reference sequence). CDR3 length: 15 residues. V lost 6 bases, J lost 3 bases, and 14 bases lay in between. Study observations and caveats: Increased Spike-specific TCR breadth and depth were observed after two AZD1222 doses. Mostly white British, mostly female donors; authors suggested clonal diversity may be underestimated.

The data were produced by immunoSEQ multiplex PCR, yet TCRdb's version contains in-frame clones alone and is incomplete. The repertoire consists of around 130,000 clones, with around 94% occurring once and the leading ten covering around 7%. Of note for this clone: The antigen is unknown.

The material sequenced was peripheral blood, taken on day 0 of AZD1222 vaccination. This clonotype was obtained from an adult in good health. This rearrangement joins TRBV19 to TRBJ1-4, with D uncertain. CDR3 sequence reads: CASSHRTDPNEKLFF. The CDR3 nucleotides read TGTGCCAGTAGCCACCGGACGGACCCTAATGAAAAACTGTTTTTT.